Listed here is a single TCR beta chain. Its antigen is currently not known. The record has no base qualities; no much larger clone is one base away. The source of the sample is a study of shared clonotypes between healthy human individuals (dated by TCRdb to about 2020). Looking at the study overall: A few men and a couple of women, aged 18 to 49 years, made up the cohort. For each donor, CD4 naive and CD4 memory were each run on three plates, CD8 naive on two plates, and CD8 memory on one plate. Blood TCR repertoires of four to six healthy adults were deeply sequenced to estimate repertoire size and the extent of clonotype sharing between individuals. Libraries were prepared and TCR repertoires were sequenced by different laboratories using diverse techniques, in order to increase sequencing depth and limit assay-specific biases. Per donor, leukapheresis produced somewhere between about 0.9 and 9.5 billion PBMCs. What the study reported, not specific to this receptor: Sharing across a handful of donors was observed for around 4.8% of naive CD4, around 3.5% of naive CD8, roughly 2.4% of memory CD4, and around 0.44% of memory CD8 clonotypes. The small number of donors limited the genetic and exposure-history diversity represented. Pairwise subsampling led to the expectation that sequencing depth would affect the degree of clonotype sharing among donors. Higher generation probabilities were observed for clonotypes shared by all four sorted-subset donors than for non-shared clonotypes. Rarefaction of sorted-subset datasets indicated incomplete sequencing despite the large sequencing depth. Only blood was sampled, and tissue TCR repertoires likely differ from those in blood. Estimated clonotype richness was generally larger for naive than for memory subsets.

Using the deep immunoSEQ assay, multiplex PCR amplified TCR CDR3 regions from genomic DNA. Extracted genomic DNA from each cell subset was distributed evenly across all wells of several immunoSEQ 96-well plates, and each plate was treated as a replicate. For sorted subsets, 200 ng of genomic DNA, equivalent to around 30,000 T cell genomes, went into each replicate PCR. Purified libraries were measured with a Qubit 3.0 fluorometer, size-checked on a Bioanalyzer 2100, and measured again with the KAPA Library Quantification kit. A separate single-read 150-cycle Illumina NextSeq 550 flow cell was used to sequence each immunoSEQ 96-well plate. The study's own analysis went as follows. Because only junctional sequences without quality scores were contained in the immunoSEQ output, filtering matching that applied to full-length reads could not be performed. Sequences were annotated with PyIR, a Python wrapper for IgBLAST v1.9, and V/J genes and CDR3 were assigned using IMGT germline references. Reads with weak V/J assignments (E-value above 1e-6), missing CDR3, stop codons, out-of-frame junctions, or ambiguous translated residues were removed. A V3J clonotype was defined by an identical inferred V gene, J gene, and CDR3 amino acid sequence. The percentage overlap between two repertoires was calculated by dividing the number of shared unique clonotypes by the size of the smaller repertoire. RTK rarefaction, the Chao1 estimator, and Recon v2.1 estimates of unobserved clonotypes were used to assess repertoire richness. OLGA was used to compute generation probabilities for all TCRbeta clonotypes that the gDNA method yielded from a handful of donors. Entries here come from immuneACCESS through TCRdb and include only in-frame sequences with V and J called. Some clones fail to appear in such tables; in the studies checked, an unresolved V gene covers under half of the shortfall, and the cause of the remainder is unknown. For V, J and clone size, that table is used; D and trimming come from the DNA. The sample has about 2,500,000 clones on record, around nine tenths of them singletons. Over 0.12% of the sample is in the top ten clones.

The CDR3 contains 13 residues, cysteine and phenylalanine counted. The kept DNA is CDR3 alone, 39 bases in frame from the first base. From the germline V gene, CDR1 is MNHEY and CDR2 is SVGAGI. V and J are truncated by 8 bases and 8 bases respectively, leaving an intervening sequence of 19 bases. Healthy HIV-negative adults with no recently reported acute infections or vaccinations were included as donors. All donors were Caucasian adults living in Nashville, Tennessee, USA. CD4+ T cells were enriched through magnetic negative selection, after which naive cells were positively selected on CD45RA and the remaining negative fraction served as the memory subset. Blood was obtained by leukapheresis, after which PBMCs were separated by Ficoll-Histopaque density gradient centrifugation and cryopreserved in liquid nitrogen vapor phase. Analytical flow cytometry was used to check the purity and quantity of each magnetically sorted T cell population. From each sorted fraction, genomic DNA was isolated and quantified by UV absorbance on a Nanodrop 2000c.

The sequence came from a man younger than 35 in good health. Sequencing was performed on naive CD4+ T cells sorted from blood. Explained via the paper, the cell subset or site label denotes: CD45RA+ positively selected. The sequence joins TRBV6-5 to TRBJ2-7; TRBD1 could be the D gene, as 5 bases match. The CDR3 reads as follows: CASANTREGKQYF. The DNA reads TGTGCCAGCGCCAATACCAGGGAAGGGAAGCAGTACTTC.